Below are 25 T cell receptor beta chains sequenced from a single sample in a study of T cell responses to AZD1222 COVID-19 vaccine. Clones were read by immunoSEQ multiplex PCR, and TCRdb kept only the in-frame ones, dropping some. Counted here are around 100,000 clones, 85% to 90% occurring once; the ten biggest clones make up about a sixth. Sequences were derived from peripheral blood, sampled on day 0 of AZD1222 vaccination. Every receptor here comes from an adult in good health.

This clone turned up a few times. The V call is TRBV6-5, the J call TRBJ1-6; no firm D call. Germline V lookup: CDR1 MNHEY, CDR2 SVGAGI. The CDR3 totals 15 residues. The ends were cut back, 5 bases at V and 8 bases at J, with 16 bases in the middle. The CDR3, as DNA: TGTGCCAGCAGTCCGGAGGGAGGGAGGTATTCACCCCTCCACTTT. Translated, it gives CASSPEGGRYSPLHF.

The CDR3 DNA sequence: TGTGCCAGCAGCTTGAACCCGGGACTAGCGGGAGGGGGGCAGTTCTTC. This gives the protein CASSLNPGLAGGGQFF. The chain couples TRBV5-5 to TRBJ2-1; 16 bases are shared with TRBD2. The CDR3 is 16 residues long. CDR1 SGHKS and CDR2 YYEKEE come from the germline V gene (reference sequence). The junction had 7 bases not matched to a gene; V was cut back by 1 base and J by 12 bases.

The chain uses TRBV28 and TRBJ2-7, with D perhaps being TRBD1 or TRBD2 (6 bases each). Trimming removed 2 bases at V and 2 bases at J, with 13 bases between. CDR1 is MDHEN, CDR2 SYDVKM, per germline. The CDR3 sequence is 15 residues long. CDR3 amino acids: CASSLEGRGAYEQYF. CDR3 coding DNA: TGTGCCAGCAGTTTAGAGGGTAGGGGGGCCTACGAGCAGTACTTC. The complete variable domain, with remaining parts taken from reference TRBV28 and TRBJ2-7, reads DVKVTQSSRYLVKRTGEKVFLECVQDMDHENMFWYRQDPGLGLRLIYFSYDVKMKEKGDIPEGYSVSREKKERFSLILESASTNQTSMYLCASSLEGRGAYEQYFGPGTRLTVT.

The genes are TRBV27 and TRBJ1-1; D remains unclear. Germline V lookup: CDR1 MNHEY, CDR2 SMNVEV (reference sequence). Trimming took off 2 bases at V and 1 base at J, with 5 bases between the two ends. The CDR3 totals 13 residues. The CDR3 protein is CASSLMKNTEAFF. For the CDR3, the DNA is TGTGCCAGCAGTTTAATGAAGAACACTGAAGCTTTCTTT.

This rearrangement joins TRBV18 to TRBJ2-2, with 8 bases aligning to TRBD1. Germline V gene lookup returns CDR1 KGHSH and CDR2 LQKENI. With V trimmed by 2 bases and J by 6 bases, 5 bases remained unmatched. The CDR3 extends over 15 amino acids. The CDR3 nucleotides are TGTGCCAGCTCACCAACAGGGGGGAAGCCCGGGGAGCTGTTTTTT. Protein sequence: CASSPTGGKPGELFF.

The J gene is TRBJ1-6, the V gene TRBV5-1, with D unclear. CDR3 size: 14 residues. Germline CDR1 and CDR2: SGHRS and YFSETQ. Trimming cost V 0 bases and J 9 bases, with 10 bases left between them. CDR3 sequence (DNA): TGCGCCAGCAGCTTGGCTGGGGAAGGTTCACCCCTCCACTTT. Protein sequence: CASSLAGEGSPLHF.

CDR3 amino acids: CASSHPASTDTQYF. DNA for the CDR3: TGTGCCAGCTCACACCCAGCAAGCACAGATACGCAGTATTTT. The chain couples TRBV18 to TRBJ2-3; D gene ambiguous. CDR1 and CDR2 from the germline V gene are KGHSH and LQKENI. This CDR3 is built from 14 residues. Trimming took off 4 bases at V and 0 bases at J, with 8 bases between the two ends. Complete variable domain (other parts from reference TRBV18 and TRBJ2-3): NAGVMQNPRHLVRRRGQEARLRCSPMKGHSHVYWYRQLPEEGLKFMVYLQKENIIDESGMPKERFSAEFPKEGPSILRIQQVVRGDSAAYFCASSHPASTDTQYFGPGTRLTVL.

This chain links TRBV27 with TRBJ1-3; D ambiguous. CDR1 is MNHEY, CDR2 SMNVEV, per germline (reference sequence). The ends were cut back, 6 bases at V and 0 bases at J, with 9 bases in the middle. This CDR3 has 14 amino acids. The CDR3 DNA follows: TGTGCCAGCAGAAAACAGAGCTCTGGAAACACCATATATTTT. Encoded protein: CASRKQSSGNTIYF.

This clone was detected once. The rearrangement joins TRBV11-2 to TRBJ1-2; D is ambiguous. Trimming left V 2 bases short and J 0 bases short, with 7 bases between. Germline CDR1 and CDR2: SGHAT and FQNNGV. There are 14 residues in the CDR3. The CDR3 sequence is CASSLSTANYGYTF. CDR3 in DNA: TGTGCCAGCAGCTTAAGTACTGCTAACTATGGCTACACCTTC.

The DNA of the CDR3 is TGTGCCAGTAGTATAGTGGGTTGGGTAAACAATCAGCCCCAGCATTTT. It translates to CASSIVGWVNNQPQHF. This chain joins TRBV19 and TRBJ1-5; D gene ambiguous. The germline V gene encodes CDR1 LNHDA and CDR2 SQIVND (reference sequence). V lost 1 base and J lost 3, with 13 bases in between. This CDR3 spans 16 amino acids. Full variable domain (remainder filled in from reference TRBV19 and TRBJ1-5): DGGITQSPKYLFRKEGQNVTLSCEQNLNHDAMYWYRQDPGQGLRLIYYSQIVNDFQKGDIAEGYSVSREKKESFPLTVTSAQKNPTAFYLCASSIVGWVNNQPQHFGDGTRLSIL.

The rearrangement joins TRBV18 to TRBJ1-1; 11 bases fit TRBD1. This CDR3 has 16 residues. Trimming removed 3 bases from V and 4 bases from J; junction bases left unmatched: 7. Germline CDR1 KGHSH, CDR2 LQKENI. In DNA, the CDR3 is TGTGCCAGCTCACCCAGGCCGGGACAGGGGGTCACTGAAGCTTTCTTT. Residues: CASSPRPGQGVTEAFF.

The chain is built from TRBV18 and TRBJ1-2, with a weak D call TRBD1 (6 bases). The germline V gene encodes CDR1 KGHSH and CDR2 LQKENI. Trimming left V 2 bases short and J 4 bases short, with 11 bases between. The CDR3 is 14 residues long. DNA of the CDR3: TGTGCCAGCTCACCATCGGACAGTCCCTATGGCTACACCTTC. It specifies CASSPSDSPYGYTF.

The gene calls are TRBV6-6 and TRBJ1-5, with TRBD1 as a possible D gene (5 bases). Germline V gene data show CDR1 as MNHNY and CDR2 as SVGAGI (reference sequence). CDR3 size: 15 residues. With 5 bases removed from V and 3 bases from J, the gap between germline ends came to 14 bases. CDR3 nucleotides: TGTGCCAGCAGTAACTGGGGCGGCCACAATCAGCCCCAGCATTTT. This sequence encodes CASSNWGGHNQPQHF.

This chain joins TRBV6-5 and TRBJ2-4; D remains unclear. The CDR3 has 15 residues. V was trimmed by 7 bases and J by 0 bases, leaving 13 bases between them. The germline CDR1 and CDR2 sequences are MNHEY and SVGAGI. In DNA form, the CDR3 reads TGTGCCAGCATTTTAGACGGTGGAGCCAAAAACATTCAGTACTTC. Its protein product is CASILDGGAKNIQYF.

The V and J genes are TRBV5-1 and TRBJ2-3; TRBD1 matches at 7 bases. V shed 1 base and J 5 bases; nucleotides not matched to a gene: 4. This CDR3 contains 14 residues. From germline, CDR1 is SGHRS and CDR2 YFSETQ. The chain's CDR3 is CASSLTPGGDTQYF. The CDR3, as DNA: TGCGCCAGCAGCTTGACCCCAGGGGGAGATACGCAGTATTTT.

Details on this clone: The germline gene is not matched at one end of the junction; a read error may be the cause. The chain is built from TRBV5-1 and TRBJ1-1, with D unclear. The CDR3 covers 13 residues. Germline CDR1 is SGHRS and CDR2 is YFSETQ. The CDR3, as DNA: TGCGCCAGCAGCTTACCCGGGAACCCTGAAGCTTTCTTT. This encodes CASSLPGNPEAFF.

The gene calls are TRBV12-3 or TRBV12-4 and TRBJ2-1; a weak D match, TRBD1 (6 bases). The CDR3 has 13 residues. V shed 4 bases and J shed 11 bases, with 15 bases lying between them. CDR3 protein: CASSWTPGTQQFF. DNA for the CDR3: TGTGCCAGCAGTTGGACTCCCGGGACACAGCAGTTCTTC.

The V and J genes are TRBV2 and TRBJ1-5, with 10 bases that match TRBD1. This CDR3 is 15 amino acids long. V dropped 6 bases and J dropped 2; count of bases not matched to a gene: 4. Germline-derived CDR1 and CDR2 are SNHLY and FYNNEI. The CDR3 loop reads CASSSGTGGNQPQHF. CDR3 in DNA: TGTGCCAGCAGCTCCGGGACAGGGGGCAATCAGCCCCAGCATTTT.

The chain links TRBV15 to TRBJ2-1; TRBD2 matches 16 bases. CDR3 length equals 19 residues. The J segment lost 5 bases and the V segment lost 3 bases, leaving 10 bases of the junction unmatched. CDR1 and CDR2 from the germline V gene are LNHNV and YYDKDF (reference sequence). Written as DNA, the CDR3 is TGTGCCACCAGCAGCGCGGGACTAGCGGGAGGGCATTTTGACAATGAGCAGTTCTTC. It specifies CATSSAGLAGGHFDNEQFF.

The chain employs TRBV9 and TRBJ1-1; D ambiguous. This CDR3 spans 12 amino acids. V shed 4 bases and J shed 6 bases, with 10 bases lying between them. In germline, CDR1 is SGDLS, CDR2 YYNGEE. The CDR3 region has the DNA TGTGCCAGCAGCCCAGTGGGAGCTGAAGCTTTCTTT. It translates to CASSPVGAEAFF.

The V gene is TRBV6-5, the J gene TRBJ1-1; D remains unclear. The CDR3 extends over 11 amino acids. With 6 bases removed from V and 3 bases from J, the gap between germline ends came to 5 bases. Germline-derived CDR1 and CDR2 are MNHEY and SVGAGI. The CDR3 DNA follows: TGTGCCAGCAGCGACCACACTGAAGCTTTCTTT. This gives the protein CASSDHTEAFF.

This chain links TRBV5-1 with TRBJ1-5; TRBD1 aligns across 8 bases. The CDR3 loop spans 15 amino acids. From germline, CDR1 is SGHRS and CDR2 YFSETQ. The V and J ends lost 0 bases and 3 bases, in that order; junction bases with no gene match: 2. The CDR3, as DNA: TGCGCCAGCAGCTTGGGACAGGGGAACAATCAGCCCCAGCATTTT. Translating gives CASSLGQGNNQPQHF.

CDR3 sequence (DNA): TGTGCCTGGAGAGACAGGGGGAACACCGGGGAGCTGTTTTTT. This gives the protein CAWRDRGNTGELFF. This chain connects TRBV30 to TRBJ2-2; 8 bases are shared with TRBD1. After removal of 3 bases from V and 1 base from J, the junction contained 1 base not matched to a gene. CDR3 size: 14 residues. Germline values: CDR1 GTSNPN, CDR2 SVGIG (reference sequence).

This sequence joins TRBV6-5 and TRBJ1-1; no reliable D call. The CDR3 has 15 residues. Germline V gives CDR1 MNHEY, CDR2 SVGAGI. V was shortened by 1 base and J by 3 bases, with 12 bases between the two germline ends. DNA for the CDR3: TGTGCCAGCAGTTACTGGGCCTCCCTCGACACTGAAGCTTTCTTT. The encoded protein is CASSYWASLDTEAFF.

The chain employs TRBV24-1 and TRBJ2-7; TRBD2 is a possible D gene (6 bases). V lost 3 bases, J lost 2 bases, and 13 bases lay in between. The CDR3 extends over 15 amino acids. Germline CDR1 and CDR2: KGHDR and SFDVKD. CDR3 DNA sequence: TGTGCCACCAGTGATAGGAGGGGCCCTACCTACGAGCAGTACTTC. Protein: CATSDRRGPTYEQYF.